The clone carrying this TCR beta chain has just a few counts. This entry belongs to a study of response to subunit inactivated influenza vaccine. The CDR3 has 16 amino acids. Germline CDR1 is SGHRS and CDR2 is YFSETQ. The V segment lost 4 bases and the J segment 5 bases; nucleotides outside the gene matches: 10. TCRdb fed the RT-PCR reads into MiXCR, producing one record per CDR3 protein. Of 450,000 to 550,000 distinct CDR3 sequences listed, about 25% are singletons. The specimen comprised CD4+ T cells sorted from PBMCs, sampled roughly 5 days after vaccination. The receptor was isolated from a man aged 50-60 years who received an inactivated influenza vaccine. The rearrangement uses TRBV5-1 and TRBJ2-3; 10 nucleotides line up with TRBD2. This chain's CDR3 is CASSLGSGRAGDTQYF. As DNA, the CDR3 is TGCGCCAGCAGCCTGGGCAGCGGGAGGGCCGGAGATACGCAGTATTTT.